The present entry profiles one TCR beta chain with its context. What it binds is unknown. This sample is part of a study of OX40 agonist ivuxolimab in advanced cancers. Blood draws occurred at baseline, cycle 4 day 1, and cycle 7 day 1. General observations from the study: There was clonal expansion of CD4+ and CD8+ blood T cells by week 6 at 0.1 to 3.0 mg/kg.

Sequencing was performed with immunoSEQ multiplex PCR; in TCRdb, only in-frame clones are kept and a portion is missing. The sample gives roughly 80,000 clones, about 93% of which show up once; approximately 0.32% is in the top ten. This TCR was recovered from an adult with an advanced solid tumor such as melanoma, head and neck, liver or kidney cancer. The material sequenced was CD4+ or CD8+ T cells sorted from blood, taken in a trial of the OX40 agonist ivuxolimab.

The chain's CDR3 is CASSVGPELLGEQFF. The CDR3, as DNA: TGTGCCAGCAGCGTAGGACCCGAATTACTAGGCGAGCAGTTCTTC. This chain uses TRBV9 with TRBJ2-1; maybe TRBD2 (5 bases). Trimming shortened V by 0 bases and J by 10 bases, and 17 bases separated the two germline ends. CDR1 and CDR2 from the germline V gene are SGDLS and YYNGEE. The CDR3 has 15 residues.